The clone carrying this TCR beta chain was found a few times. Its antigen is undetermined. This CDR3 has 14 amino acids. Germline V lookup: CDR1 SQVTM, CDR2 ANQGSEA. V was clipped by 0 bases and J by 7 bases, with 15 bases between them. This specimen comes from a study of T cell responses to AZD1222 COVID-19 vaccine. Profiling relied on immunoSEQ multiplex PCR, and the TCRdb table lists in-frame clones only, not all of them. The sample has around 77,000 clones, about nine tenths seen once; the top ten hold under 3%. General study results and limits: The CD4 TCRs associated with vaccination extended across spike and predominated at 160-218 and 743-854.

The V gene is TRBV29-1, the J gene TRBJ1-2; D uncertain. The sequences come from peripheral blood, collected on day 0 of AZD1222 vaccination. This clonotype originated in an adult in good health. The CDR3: CSVEDPEAIPGYTF. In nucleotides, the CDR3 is TGCAGCGTTGAAGACCCAGAGGCCATTCCTGGCTACACCTTC.